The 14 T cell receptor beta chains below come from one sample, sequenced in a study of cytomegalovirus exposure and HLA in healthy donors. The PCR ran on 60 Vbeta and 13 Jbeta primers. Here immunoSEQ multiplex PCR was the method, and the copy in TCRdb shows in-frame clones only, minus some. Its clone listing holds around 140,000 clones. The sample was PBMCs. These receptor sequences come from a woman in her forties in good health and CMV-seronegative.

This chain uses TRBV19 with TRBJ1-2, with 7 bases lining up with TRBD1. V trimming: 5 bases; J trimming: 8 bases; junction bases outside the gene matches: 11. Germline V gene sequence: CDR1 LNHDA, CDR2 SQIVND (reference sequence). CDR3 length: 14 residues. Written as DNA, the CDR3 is TGTGCCAGTAGTTTCGACAGGGATATAGGAGGCTACACCTTC. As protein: CASSFDRDIGGYTF.

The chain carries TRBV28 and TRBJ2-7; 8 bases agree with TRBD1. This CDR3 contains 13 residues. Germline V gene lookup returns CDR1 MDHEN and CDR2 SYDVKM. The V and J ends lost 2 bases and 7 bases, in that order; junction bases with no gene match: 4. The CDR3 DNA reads TGTGCCAGCAGTTTAGCAGGGGGCGTAGAGCAGTACGTC. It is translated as CASSLAGGVEQYV.

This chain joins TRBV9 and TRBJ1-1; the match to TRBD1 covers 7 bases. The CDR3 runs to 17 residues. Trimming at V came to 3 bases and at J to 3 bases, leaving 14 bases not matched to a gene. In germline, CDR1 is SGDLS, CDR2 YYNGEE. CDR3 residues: CASSAMPGGVGYTEAFF. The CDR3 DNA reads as TGTGCCAGCAGCGCGATGCCAGGGGGTGTTGGGTACACTGAAGCTTTCTTT.

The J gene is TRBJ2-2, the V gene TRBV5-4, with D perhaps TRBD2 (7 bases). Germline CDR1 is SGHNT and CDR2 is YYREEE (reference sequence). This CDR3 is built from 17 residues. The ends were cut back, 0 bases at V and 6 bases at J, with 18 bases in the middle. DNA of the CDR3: TGTGCCAGCAGCTTGGATTCTGGGGGGGCGCATCCCGGGGAGCTGTTTTTT. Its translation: CASSLDSGGAHPGELFF.

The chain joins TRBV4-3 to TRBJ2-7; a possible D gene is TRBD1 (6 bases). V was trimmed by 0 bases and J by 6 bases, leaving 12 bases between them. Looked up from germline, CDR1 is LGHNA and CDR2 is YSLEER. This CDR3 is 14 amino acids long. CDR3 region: CASSQEQGRVEQYF. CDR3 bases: TGCGCCAGCAGCCAAGAACAGGGCAGGGTCGAGCAGTACTTC.

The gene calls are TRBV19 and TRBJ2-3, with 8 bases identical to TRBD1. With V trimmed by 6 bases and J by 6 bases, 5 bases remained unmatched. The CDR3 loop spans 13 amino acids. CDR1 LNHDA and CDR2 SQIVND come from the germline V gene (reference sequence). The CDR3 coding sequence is TGTGCCAGTAGCCAGACAGGGGCCGATACGCAGTATTTT. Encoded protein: CASSQTGADTQYF.

CDR3 sequence: CASSTRSGGARLGEQYV. The CDR3 nucleotides are TGTGCCAGCAGCACCCGGTCGGGCGGGGCCCGCCTGGGCGAGCAGTACGTC. The chain carries TRBV27 and TRBJ2-7; a weak D match, TRBD2 (6 bases). This CDR3 is 17 amino acids long. CDR1 is MNHEY and CDR2 is SMNVEV in the germline V gene (reference sequence). V shed 6 bases and J shed 6 bases, with 27 bases lying between them.

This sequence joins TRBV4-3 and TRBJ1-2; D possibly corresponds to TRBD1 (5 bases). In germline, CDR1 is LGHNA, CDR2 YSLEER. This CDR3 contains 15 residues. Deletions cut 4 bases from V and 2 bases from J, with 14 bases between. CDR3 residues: CASSPARGANYGYTF. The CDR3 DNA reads TGCGCCAGCAGCCCGGCCCGCGGGGCCAACTATGGCTACACCTTC.

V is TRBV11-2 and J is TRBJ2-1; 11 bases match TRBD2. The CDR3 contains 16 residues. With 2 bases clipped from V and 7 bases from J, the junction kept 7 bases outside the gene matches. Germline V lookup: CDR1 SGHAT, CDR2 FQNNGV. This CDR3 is CASSLFSGGALNEQFF. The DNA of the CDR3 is TGTGCCAGCAGCTTATTTAGCGGGGGGGCGTTGAATGAGCAGTTCTTC.

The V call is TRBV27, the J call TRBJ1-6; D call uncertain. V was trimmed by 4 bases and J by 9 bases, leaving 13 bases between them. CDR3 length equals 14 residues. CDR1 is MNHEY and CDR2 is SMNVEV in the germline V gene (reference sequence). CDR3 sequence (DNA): TGTGCCAGCAGTTCGGGAGGTCCGTCTTCACCCCTCCACTTT. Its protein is CASSSGGPSSPLHF.

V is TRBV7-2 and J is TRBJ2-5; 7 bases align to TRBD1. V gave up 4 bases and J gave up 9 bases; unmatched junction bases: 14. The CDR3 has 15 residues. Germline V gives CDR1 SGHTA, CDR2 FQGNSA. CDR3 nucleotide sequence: TGTGCCAGCAGCTGGAACAGGGGAGACTCGCTGGCCCAGTACTTC. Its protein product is CASSWNRGDSLAQYF.

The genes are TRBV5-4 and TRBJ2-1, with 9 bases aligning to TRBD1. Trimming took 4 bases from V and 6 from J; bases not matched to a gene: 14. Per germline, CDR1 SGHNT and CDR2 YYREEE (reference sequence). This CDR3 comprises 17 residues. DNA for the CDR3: TGTGCCAGCAGCCGACATAGTATGACAGGGGGGTCCAATGAGCAGTTCTTC. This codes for CASSRHSMTGGSNEQFF.

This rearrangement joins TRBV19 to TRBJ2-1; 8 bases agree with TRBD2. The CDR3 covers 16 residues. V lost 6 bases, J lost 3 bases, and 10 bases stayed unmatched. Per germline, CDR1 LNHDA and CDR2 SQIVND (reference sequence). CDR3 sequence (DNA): TGTGCCAGTAGCCCCGGGGGAAGCGGGGGCTACAATGAGCAGTTCTTC. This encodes CASSPGGSGGYNEQFF.

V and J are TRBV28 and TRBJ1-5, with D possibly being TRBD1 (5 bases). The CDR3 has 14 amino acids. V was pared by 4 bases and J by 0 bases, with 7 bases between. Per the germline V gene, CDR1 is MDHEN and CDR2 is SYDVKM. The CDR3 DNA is TGTGCCAGCAGTTCGGGGGGTAGCAATCAGCCCCAGCATTTT. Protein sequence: CASSSGGSNQPQHF.